The source of this TCR beta chain is a study of shared T cell receptors in the human thymus. This clone was counted a single time. The CDR3 has 11 amino acids. From germline, CDR1 is DFQATT and CDR2 SNEGSKA (reference sequence). Measured with immunoSEQ multiplex PCR; TCRdb has only the in-frame clones, and not every one. The data contain some 640,000 clones, around 87% of them singletons. The same specimen was also included in a second study, on human thymus T cells. From that second work: Highly overlapping thymic repertoires in unrelated individuals were reported by related research.

The chain links TRBV20-1 to TRBJ2-5; 8 nucleotides match TRBD1. Sequenced: thymocytes. The sequence came from a boy under two years old with a congenital heart defect. CDR3 DNA: TGCAGACACAGGGGGCAAGAGACCCAGTACTTC. The encoded protein is CRHRGQETQYF.